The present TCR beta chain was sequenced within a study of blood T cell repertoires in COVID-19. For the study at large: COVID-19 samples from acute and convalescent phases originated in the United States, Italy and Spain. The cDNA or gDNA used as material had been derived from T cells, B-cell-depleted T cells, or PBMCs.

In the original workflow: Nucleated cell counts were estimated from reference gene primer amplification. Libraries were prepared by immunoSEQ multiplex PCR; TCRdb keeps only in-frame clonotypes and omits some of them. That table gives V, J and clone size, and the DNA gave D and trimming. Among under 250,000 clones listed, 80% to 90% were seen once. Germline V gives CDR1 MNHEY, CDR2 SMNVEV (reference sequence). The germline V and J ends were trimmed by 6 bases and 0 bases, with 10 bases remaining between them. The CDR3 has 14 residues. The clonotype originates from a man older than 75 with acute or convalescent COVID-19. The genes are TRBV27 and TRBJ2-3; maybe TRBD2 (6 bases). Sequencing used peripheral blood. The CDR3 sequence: CASSLTRSTDTQYF. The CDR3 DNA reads TGTGCCAGCAGCTTGACTAGGAGCACAGATACGCAGTATTTT.